Listed below are T cell receptor beta chains from one sample, sequenced in a study of CD8 T cells in ankylosing spondylitis. TCRdb called the 5' RACE reads again in MiXCR, with one record for every CDR3 protein. Among 500,000 to 550,000 distinct CDR3 sequences listed, 9.5% to 15% were seen once. The sample taken for sequencing was blood, either unsorted or a sorted T cell fraction (not recorded which). The origin of the receptors is a male donor with ankylosing spondylitis. Each CDR3 is given without its conserved first and last residue. Each record gives: J gene, V gene, CDR3 protein.

>TRBJ2-1|TRBV29-1
SVGAGPPGNEQF
>TRBJ2-7|TRBV19
ASRRTGDFDEQY
>TRBJ2-1|TRBV11-2
ASSYGLNNEQF
>TRBJ2-3|TRBV2
ASSGTSGSSGTDTQY
>TRBJ1-1|TRBV24-1
ATRQGAYTEAF
>TRBJ2-5|TRBV20-1
SARYFTSQETQY
>TRBJ1-2|TRBV7-9
ASSHTGYGYT
>TRBJ1-1|TRBV15
ATSTRQGGNTEAF
>TRBJ2-7|TRBV21-1
ASPLDRGSYEQY
>TRBJ1-5|TRBV18
ASSPIRGDQPQH
>TRBJ2-1|TRBV11-2
ASSLNSAGGWGEQF
>TRBJ2-3|TRBV10-3
AISASGSRDTQY
>TRBJ2-7|TRBV7-8
ASSSPGGISYEQY
>TRBJ1-2|TRBV7-6
ASSQQGTRSYT
>TRBJ2-7|TRBV6-1
ASSVSLYTEYEQY
>TRBJ1-4|TRBV3-1
ASSARWATNEKLF
>TRBJ2-3|TRBV5-6
ASSFPTSGNTDTQY
>TRBJ2-3|TRBV18
ASSPPGLSQADTQY
>TRBJ2-2|TRBV5-1
ASSLDPAGGSGELF
>TRBJ2-1|TRBV7-9
ASSLDRGSYNEQF
>TRBJ2-3|TRBV3-1
ASRRTYSTDTQY
>TRBJ2-7|TRBV5-1
ASGQDLWAYEQY
>TRBJ2-3|TRBV5-5
ASSQPQDTQY
>TRBJ2-2|TRBV12-3/TRBV12-4
ASSFLGDTGELF
>TRBJ2-2|TRBV29-1
SATSGRADTGELF
>TRBJ2-7|TRBV5-1
ASSWGRGTYEQY
>TRBJ1-4|TRBV4-2
ASSQEGDSTTNEKLF
>TRBJ2-1|TRBV6-5
ASSYQRGTGMDNEQF
>TRBJ1-1|TRBV30
AGLVDVHPAF
>TRBJ2-1|TRBV4-2
ASSLGLAGEDAPNEQF
>TRBJ1-5|TRBV5-1
ASSLFTNQPQH
>TRBJ2-1|TRBV20-1
SARESTSGASYNEQF
>TRBJ1-5|TRBV19
ASSIQSQPQH
>TRBJ2-7|TRBV3-1
ASSQTSREQY
>TRBJ1-6|TRBV5-1
ASNPGQSYNSPLH
>TRBJ1-2|TRBV12-3/TRBV12-4
ASSSGTPRNYGYT